This T cell receptor beta chain originates from a study of T cell responses to AZD1222 COVID-19 vaccine. The CDR3 runs to 13 residues. CDR1 is MNHEY and CDR2 is SVGEGT in the germline V gene. V shed 6 bases, J shed 2 bases, and the junction held 3 bases outside the gene matches. This clone was detected only once. The assay was immunoSEQ multiplex PCR, and TCRdb's table has in-frame clones only and misses some. The table includes approximately 150,000 clones, more than 90% detected once. V usage is TRBV6-2 or TRBV6-3 and J usage is TRBJ1-2; 7 bases agree with TRBD1. The receptor comes from an adult in good health. The sample consisted of peripheral blood, taken on day 0 of AZD1222 vaccination. CDR3 in DNA: TGTGCCAGCAGCACGGGACAGAACTATGGCTACACCTTC. Residues: CASSTGQNYGYTF.